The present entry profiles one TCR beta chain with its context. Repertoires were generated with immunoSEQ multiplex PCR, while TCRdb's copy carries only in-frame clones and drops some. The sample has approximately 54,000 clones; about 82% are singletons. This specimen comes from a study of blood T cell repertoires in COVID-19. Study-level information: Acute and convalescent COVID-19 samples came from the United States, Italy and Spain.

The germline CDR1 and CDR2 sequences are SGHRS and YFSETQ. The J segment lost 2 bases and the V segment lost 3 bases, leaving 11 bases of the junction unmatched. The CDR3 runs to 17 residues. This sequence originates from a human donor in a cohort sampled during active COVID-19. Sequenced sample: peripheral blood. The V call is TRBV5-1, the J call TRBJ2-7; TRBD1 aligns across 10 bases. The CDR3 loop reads CASSSRHSGQGTYEQYF. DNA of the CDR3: TGCGCCAGCAGCTCAAGACACTCGGGACAGGGGACCTACGAGCAGTACTTC.